These T cell receptor beta chains were read from a single sample in a study of T cell repertoires in cytomegalovirus infection. These receptors have no known antigen. Using its own MiXCR run on the reads, TCRdb lists one record per CDR3 protein. Of 450,000 to 550,000 distinct CDR3 sequences detected, roughly 43% appear once; the ten largest clones hold about two fifths. The specimen comprised cultured PBMCs, sampled from culture after CMV antigen stimulation. These receptors all come from a human donor in good health (CMV status not recorded). Some clones in this sample may be carry-over from other donors' samples. Both conserved end residues are part of each CDR3. The D gene is left open where the match is weak. Clone size, where shown, is once, few, many, or a class for clones that have expanded.

J gene: TRBJ2-3; clone size: -; V gene: TRBV11-2; CDR3 length: 15; D gene: -; CDR3 DNA: TGTGCCAGCAGCTTAGGAGACCTTCATTCAGATACGCAGTATTTT; CDR3 protein: CASSLGDLHSDTQYF
J gene: TRBJ1-2; clone size: -; V gene: TRBV5-1; CDR3 length: 15; D gene: -; CDR3 DNA: TGCGCCAGCAGCTTGGACGTGAGTACTCCTTTCGGCTACACCTTC; CDR3 protein: CASSLDVSTPFGYTF
J gene: TRBJ2-2; clone size: -; V gene: TRBV12-3/TRBV12-4; CDR3 length: 16; D gene: TRBD1; CDR3 DNA: TGTGCCAGCAGGAAGGGGACAGGGGGCCTCCCCGGGGAGCTGTTTTTT; CDR3 protein: CASRKGTGGLPGELFF
J gene: TRBJ2-3; clone size: few; V gene: TRBV12-3/TRBV12-4; CDR3 length: 14; D gene: -; CDR3 DNA: TGTGCCAGCAGCCGACAAAGTGGGGTAGATACGCAGTATTTT; CDR3 protein: CASSRQSGVDTQYF
J gene: TRBJ2-7; clone size: -; V gene: TRBV20-1; CDR3 length: 13; D gene: -; CDR3 DNA: TGCAGTGCTAGTTATAGGCGGAACTACGAGCAGTACTTC; CDR3 protein: CSASYRRNYEQYF
J gene: TRBJ2-7; clone size: -; V gene: TRBV12-3/TRBV12-4; CDR3 length: 15; D gene: TRBD1; CDR3 DNA: TGTGCCAGCAGTTTACCGGGGACAGGGTTCGACGAGCAGTACTTC; CDR3 protein: CASSLPGTGFDEQYF
J gene: TRBJ1-5; clone size: few; V gene: TRBV6-6; CDR3 length: 14; D gene: -; CDR3 DNA: TGTGCCAGCAGTGGTCACAGTAGCAATCAGCCCCAGCATTTT; CDR3 protein: CASSGHSSNQPQHF
J gene: TRBJ2-6; clone size: -; V gene: TRBV6-1; CDR3 length: 17; D gene: -; CDR3 DNA: TGTGCCAGCAGTAAGACAGAAACAACCTCTGGGGCCAACGTCCTGACTTTC; CDR3 protein: CASSKTETTSGANVLTF
J gene: TRBJ2-1; clone size: -; V gene: TRBV20-1; CDR3 length: 17; D gene: TRBD2; CDR3 DNA: TGCAGTGCTAGAGAGCGGGCCCGGGCTAGCGGTTACAATGAGCAGTTCTTC; CDR3 protein: CSARERARASGYNEQFF
J gene: TRBJ1-1; clone size: -; V gene: TRBV19; CDR3 length: 13; D gene: TRBD1; CDR3 DNA: TGTGCCACTGTTGACAGGGCTAACACTGAAGCTTTCTTT; CDR3 protein: CATVDRANTEAFF
J gene: TRBJ1-1; clone size: -; V gene: TRBV7-2; CDR3 length: 14; D gene: -; CDR3 DNA: TGTGCCAGCAGCCACGTTGGGGCGAACACTGAAGCTTTCTTT; CDR3 protein: CASSHVGANTEAFF
J gene: TRBJ2-5; clone size: few; V gene: TRBV5-3; CDR3 length: 15; D gene: -; CDR3 DNA: TGTGCCAGAAGCTTTCATGGACAGCCCCAAGAGACCCAGTACTTC; CDR3 protein: CARSFHGQPQETQYF
J gene: TRBJ1-1; clone size: few; V gene: TRBV7-2; CDR3 length: 13; D gene: -; CDR3 DNA: TGTGCCAGCAGCCCCGCGGGAAGAGCTGAAGCTTTCTTT; CDR3 protein: CASSPAGRAEAFF
J gene: TRBJ2-2; clone size: -; V gene: TRBV7-6; CDR3 length: 15; D gene: TRBD1; CDR3 DNA: TGTGCCAGCAGCTTAAAGGGGGCGAAGGCCGGGGAGCTGTTTTTT; CDR3 protein: CASSLKGAKAGELFF
J gene: TRBJ2-2; clone size: -; V gene: TRBV7-8; CDR3 length: 12; D gene: -; CDR3 DNA: TGTGCCAGCAGCTTTTCGAACGGGGAGCTGTTTTTT; CDR3 protein: CASSFSNGELFF
J gene: TRBJ1-2; clone size: -; V gene: TRBV6-1; CDR3 length: 13; D gene: -; CDR3 DNA: TGTGCCAGCCAACTTGGGGCTAACTATGGCTACACCTTC; CDR3 protein: CASQLGANYGYTF
J gene: TRBJ1-1; clone size: few; V gene: TRBV7-9; CDR3 length: 14; D gene: -; CDR3 DNA: TGTGCCAGCAGCCGAGTCGGGGTGGGCACTGAAGCTTTCTTT; CDR3 protein: CASSRVGVGTEAFF
J gene: TRBJ1-1; clone size: -; V gene: TRBV18; CDR3 length: 15; D gene: -; CDR3 DNA: TGTGCCAGCTCACCCCTGAACGACGAGAACACTGAAGCTTTCTTT; CDR3 protein: CASSPLNDENTEAFF
J gene: TRBJ2-7; clone size: once; V gene: TRBV12-3/TRBV12-4; CDR3 length: 16; D gene: -; CDR3 DNA: TGTGCCAGCAGTTTTGTTCTGGACAGCCCGCCGGACGAGCAGTACTTC; CDR3 protein: CASSFVLDSPPDEQYF
J gene: TRBJ1-2; clone size: -; V gene: TRBV12-3/TRBV12-4; CDR3 length: 13; D gene: -; CDR3 DNA: TGTGCCAGCAGTTTATGGGGACGGGGTGGCTACACCTTC; CDR3 protein: CASSLWGRGGYTF
J gene: TRBJ1-2; clone size: few; V gene: TRBV10-3; CDR3 length: 14; D gene: -; CDR3 DNA: TGTGCCATCATGGATGAGGAGCTCGGCTATGGCTACACCTTC; CDR3 protein: CAIMDEELGYGYTF
J gene: TRBJ2-2; clone size: -; V gene: TRBV10-3; CDR3 length: 16; D gene: TRBD2; CDR3 DNA: TGTGCCATCAGTGCCGGGACTAGCGGGGATCCCGGGGAGCTGTTTTTT; CDR3 protein: CAISAGTSGDPGELFF
J gene: TRBJ2-1; clone size: -; V gene: TRBV7-9; CDR3 length: 12; D gene: -; CDR3 DNA: TGTGCCAGCAGCCCCGGTAAGAATGAGCAGTTCTTC; CDR3 protein: CASSPGKNEQFF
J gene: TRBJ2-1; clone size: -; V gene: TRBV18; CDR3 length: 14; D gene: TRBD1; CDR3 DNA: TGTGCCAGCTCTCTGGGACAGGGACCCAGTGAGCAGTTCTTC; CDR3 protein: CASSLGQGPSEQFF
J gene: TRBJ1-5; clone size: -; V gene: TRBV7-2; CDR3 length: 15; D gene: TRBD1; CDR3 DNA: TGTGCCAGCAGCTTAGGTGACAGGGATGTGCAGCCCCAGCATTTT; CDR3 protein: CASSLGDRDVQPQHF
J gene: TRBJ2-2; clone size: few; V gene: TRBV27; CDR3 length: 13; D gene: -; CDR3 DNA: TGTGCCAGCAGAGCCCTCGGCACCGGGGAGCTGTTTTTT; CDR3 protein: CASRALGTGELFF
J gene: TRBJ1-5; clone size: -; V gene: TRBV10-2; CDR3 length: 16; D gene: -; CDR3 DNA: TGCGCCAGCAGTGTTTCGGCACTTACCCAGGGGCAGCCCCAGCATTTT; CDR3 protein: CASSVSALTQGQPQHF
J gene: TRBJ1-5; clone size: -; V gene: TRBV7-2; CDR3 length: 13; D gene: -; CDR3 DNA: TGTGCCAGCAGCTTGTCAGGTTATCAGCCCCAGCATTTT; CDR3 protein: CASSLSGYQPQHF
J gene: TRBJ2-1; clone size: few; V gene: TRBV7-2; CDR3 length: 20; D gene: TRBD1; CDR3 DNA: TGTGCCAGCAGCCGACCCATAACACGATTGGGACAGGGGGCCTACAATGAGCAGTTCTTC; CDR3 protein: CASSRPITRLGQGAYNEQFF
J gene: TRBJ2-5; clone size: many; V gene: TRBV7-2; CDR3 length: 15; D gene: -; CDR3 DNA: TGTGCCAGCAGCTTAGAGGCGGGGGCCCAAGAGACCCAGTACTTC; CDR3 protein: CASSLEAGAQETQYF
J gene: TRBJ1-1; clone size: once; V gene: TRBV10-3; CDR3 length: 13; D gene: -; CDR3 DNA: TGTGCCATCTCCGCGGGGGGGAACACTGAAGCTTTCTTT; CDR3 protein: CAISAGGNTEAFF
J gene: TRBJ2-3; clone size: -; V gene: TRBV7-2; CDR3 length: 16; D gene: TRBD2; CDR3 DNA: TGTGCCAGCAGCTTAGGAGTGGGACTAGGTTTATATACGCAGTATTTT; CDR3 protein: CASSLGVGLGLYTQYF
J gene: TRBJ2-3; clone size: few; V gene: TRBV12-3/TRBV12-4; CDR3 length: 14; D gene: -; CDR3 DNA: TGTGCCAGCAGTAGTCGGGCTAGCACAGATACGCAGTATTTT; CDR3 protein: CASSSRASTDTQYF
J gene: TRBJ2-5; clone size: -; V gene: TRBV24-1; CDR3 length: 14; D gene: -; CDR3 DNA: TGTGCCACCAGTGATTTCGGGTTAGGCGAGACCCAGTACTTC; CDR3 protein: CATSDFGLGETQYF
J gene: TRBJ2-7; clone size: -; V gene: TRBV6-2/TRBV6-3; CDR3 length: 16; D gene: -; CDR3 DNA: TGTGCCAGCGGACCCCGCCGGGCTGCCAAGGGTTACGAGCAGTACTTC; CDR3 protein: CASGPRRAAKGYEQYF
J gene: TRBJ1-5; clone size: few; V gene: TRBV7-2; CDR3 length: 13; D gene: -; CDR3 DNA: TGTGCCAGCAGCTTAGCAGGTCATCAGCCCCAGCATTTT; CDR3 protein: CASSLAGHQPQHF
J gene: TRBJ2-7; clone size: -; V gene: TRBV4-2; CDR3 length: 18; D gene: -; CDR3 DNA: TGTGCCAGCAGCCAAGATATCGCCCCCACAGGGTCCGACTACGAGCAGTACTTC; CDR3 protein: CASSQDIAPTGSDYEQYF
J gene: TRBJ2-3; clone size: -; V gene: TRBV7-9; CDR3 length: 16; D gene: TRBD2; CDR3 DNA: TGTGCCAGCAGCTCAGTAAGCGGGAGGGGCACAGATACGCAGTATTTT; CDR3 protein: CASSSVSGRGTDTQYF
J gene: TRBJ2-7; clone size: -; V gene: TRBV7-9; CDR3 length: 15; D gene: -; CDR3 DNA: TGTGCCAGCGCTGCGGGGTGGCAGCGGTCGTACGAGCAGTACTTC; CDR3 protein: CASAAGWQRSYEQYF
J gene: TRBJ1-2; clone size: -; V gene: TRBV7-2; CDR3 length: 14; D gene: -; CDR3 DNA: TGTGCCAGCAGCTCCCAGGGGCCCCTATATGGCTACACCTTC; CDR3 protein: CASSSQGPLYGYTF
J gene: TRBJ1-3; clone size: few; V gene: TRBV6-1; CDR3 length: 14; D gene: -; CDR3 DNA: TGTGCCAGCTCCCGACGGAGCTCTGGAAACACCATATATTTT; CDR3 protein: CASSRRSSGNTIYF
J gene: TRBJ2-6; clone size: few; V gene: TRBV7-6; CDR3 length: 15; D gene: -; CDR3 DNA: TGTGCCAGCAGCTTAGGACAGTCGGTTAACAACGTCCTGACTTTC; CDR3 protein: CASSLGQSVNNVLTF
J gene: TRBJ1-1; clone size: once; V gene: TRBV10-3; CDR3 length: 13; D gene: -; CDR3 DNA: TGTGCCATCAGTGAGGTTGCGGAGATTGAAGCTTTCTTT; CDR3 protein: CAISEVAEIEAFF
J gene: TRBJ2-7; clone size: -; V gene: TRBV20-1; CDR3 length: 13; D gene: TRBD1; CDR3 DNA: TGCAGTGCGGTGGACAGGGTCCCCTACGAGCAGTACTTC; CDR3 protein: CSAVDRVPYEQYF
J gene: TRBJ1-1; clone size: -; V gene: TRBV12-3/TRBV12-4; CDR3 length: 14; D gene: -; CDR3 DNA: TGTGCCAGCAGTTTTCAGGGGCCGAACACTGAAGCTTTCTTT; CDR3 protein: CASSFQGPNTEAFF
J gene: TRBJ2-7; clone size: few; V gene: TRBV7-2; CDR3 length: 19; D gene: TRBD2; CDR3 DNA: TGTGCCAGCAGCTTAGTACCCCCACTAGCGGGAGAAGCGCCCTACGAGCAGTACTTC; CDR3 protein: CASSLVPPLAGEAPYEQYF
J gene: TRBJ2-7; clone size: few; V gene: TRBV7-2; CDR3 length: 13; D gene: -; CDR3 DNA: TGTGCCAGCAGCCCGGGACTTGCCGGGGAGCAGTACTTC; CDR3 protein: CASSPGLAGEQYF
J gene: TRBJ2-2; clone size: -; V gene: TRBV7-2; CDR3 length: 14; D gene: -; CDR3 DNA: TGTGCCAGCAGTCCGGTAGTGGGCACCGGGGAGCTGTTTTTT; CDR3 protein: CASSPVVGTGELFF
J gene: TRBJ2-1; clone size: few; V gene: TRBV6-4; CDR3 length: 14; D gene: TRBD1; CDR3 DNA: TGTGCCAGCAGCCCGGGACAGGCGTACAATGAGCAGTTCTTC; CDR3 protein: CASSPGQAYNEQFF
J gene: TRBJ2-5; clone size: few; V gene: TRBV12-3/TRBV12-4; CDR3 length: 14; D gene: -; CDR3 DNA: TGTGCCAGCAGTGGGGGGCGGGAGCAAGAGACCCAGTACTTC; CDR3 protein: CASSGGREQETQYF
J gene: TRBJ2-7; clone size: -; V gene: TRBV5-3; CDR3 length: 15; D gene: -; CDR3 DNA: TGTGCCAGCCGCCAGTTTGGAGGACAGTCCTACGAGCAGTACTTC; CDR3 protein: CASRQFGGQSYEQYF
J gene: TRBJ1-1; clone size: -; V gene: TRBV7-8; CDR3 length: 15; D gene: TRBD1; CDR3 DNA: TGTGCCACCACTCCCGGGACAGGGACGGGAACTGAAGCTTTCTTT; CDR3 protein: CATTPGTGTGTEAFF
J gene: TRBJ2-1; clone size: -; V gene: TRBV7-6; CDR3 length: 17; D gene: -; CDR3 DNA: TGTGCCAGCAGCTTAGAAGTTAGCACAAGCTCCTACAATGAGCAGTTCTTC; CDR3 protein: CASSLEVSTSSYNEQFF
J gene: TRBJ2-1; clone size: -; V gene: TRBV3-1; CDR3 length: 14; D gene: -; CDR3 DNA: TGTGCCAGCAGCCAACTTTCGACCTACAATGAGCAGTTCTTC; CDR3 protein: CASSQLSTYNEQFF
J gene: TRBJ1-2; clone size: once; V gene: TRBV7-2; CDR3 length: 16; D gene: -; CDR3 DNA: TGTGCCAGCAGCTTAGTAGGGACAAAGGACCTCAATGGCTACACCTTC; CDR3 protein: CASSLVGTKDLNGYTF